This TCR beta chain was found in a study of T cells in Graves' hyperthyroidism and ophthalmopathy. Notes on the study in general: Stable hyperthyroidism was told apart from ophthalmopathy by a model built on 13 V-J features.

Germline V CDR1 and CDR2: MNHEY, SMNVEV (reference sequence). Trimming removed 0 bases from V and 5 bases from J, with 8 bases in between. The CDR3 consists of 13 residues. Amplification targeted TCR beta CDR3 regions from RNA transcripts. A first-round RT-PCR of the TCR CDR3 used the HTBI primer set. TCRdb independently ran MiXCR on the multiplex PCR reads; one entry per CDR3 protein. The sample holds roughly 700,000 distinct CDR3 sequences, approximately 14% seen once. This clonotype was seen ten or more times. Its antigen remains unidentified. The specimen sequenced was blood. The chain recombines TRBV27 with TRBJ2-7; no clear D. This TCR came from a woman younger than 30 with Graves' hyperthyroidism. The CDR3 protein is CASSLSGTDEQYF. The DNA for the CDR3 is TGTGCCAGCAGTTTATCGGGAACAGACGAGCAGTACTTC.